This T cell receptor beta chain was identified in a study of T-cell memory formation after mild COVID-19 (dated by TCRdb to the early 2020s). Broadly, across the study: TCR sequence clusters from the two donors were found to be largely donor specific. Two young, previously healthy adult volunteers, one female and one male, were included in the cohort. T-cell clones expanding and contracting after mild COVID-19 in a couple of donors were tracked by longitudinal TCRalpha and TCRbeta repertoire sequencing. Results and caveats for the whole study, not just this receptor: Contracting CD4+ clones appeared mostly in the CM and EM memory subsets, whereas CD8+ clones were enriched in EMRA. The study included only a couple of mild cases, and larger cohorts that include severe cases with pre-infection samples were judged to be necessary. Whether the second-wave clones peaking on day 37 were SARS-CoV-2 specific was not confirmed. Some responding clones were detected in pre-infection memory, suggesting pre-existing cross-reactive memory T cells joined the SARS-CoV-2 response. Clones that contracted from day 15 to 85 showed balanced CD4/CD8 phenotypes, whereas a second wave of clones that expanded from day 15 to 37 leaned towards CD4+.

About this clonotype: Its antigen is unknown. No much larger clone exists at a distance of one base, and base qualities are not known.

CDR1 and CDR2 were assigned from the germline V gene (reference sequence) as DFQATT and SNEGSKA. From the cysteine up to the phenylalanine, the CDR3 has a length of 13 residues. Kept here is only the CDR3 DNA, which spans 39 bases and is read in frame from base 1. The V and J ends are trimmed by 4 bases and 4 bases, leaving 13 bases between them. Sequenced on an Illumina NovaSeq 6000. TCRalpha and TCRbeta cDNA libraries were constructed by 5'RACE with constant-segment primers, with sample barcodes and unique molecular identifiers being introduced. Trizol reagent was used to extract RNA from every sample. The libraries were amplified in two PCR steps, and the second step added a second sample barcode and Illumina TruSeq adapters. Sequencing of libraries was performed on an Illumina NovaSeq with 2 x 150 bp paired-end reads. The paper's data handling went like this. The reads were demultiplexed and collapsed into UMI-guided consensus sequences using migec v1.2.7. With mixcr v2.1.11, UMI consensuses were aligned to TRA and TRB V and J templates and assembled into clonotypes. A clonotype was counted as expanded or contracted only if both edgeR and NoisET called the change significant, with noise models trained on biological replicates. For edgeR calls, the cutoffs were a false discovery rate-adjusted p below 0.01 and a log2 fold-change threshold of 1. PCA with hierarchical clustering of max-normalized trajectories of the 1000 most abundant clonotypes was used as exploratory dynamics analysis. Each responding clone was given a CD4 or CD8 phenotype based on the CD4+ and CD8+ repertoires, which had been sequenced separately. TCRdb reworked the public reads: Q25 trimming with fastp, MiXCR clone assembly, productive beta chains retained. Each CDR3 protein appears once, grouped with its most common genes and DNA. TCRdb's processing, not the authors' own work, is the source of the V and J calls. The sample table records almost 250,000 distinct CDR3 sequences; approximately 15% of these occur just once. 2.1% of the sample lies in the top ten.

Ficoll-Paque density gradient centrifugation was the method used to isolate PBMCs. This receptor was identified in an adult woman who had mild COVID-19 (a few samples of this study predate the infection). The sample titles of this study are shuffled in the database, so cell type and time point are left out; the donor was told from shared clones. The specimen sequenced was PBMCs or a T cell subset sorted from them (not recorded which). The rearrangement joined TRBV20-1 to TRBJ1-1; the D segment cannot be called with confidence. CDR3 loop: CSATKPRSTEAFF. The bases are TGCAGTGCTACTAAGCCCAGGAGCACTGAAGCTTTCTTT.